This TCR beta chain was sequenced for a study of blood T cell repertoires in COVID-19. V was clipped by 1 base and J by 4 bases; unmatched bases: 6. This CDR3 spans 15 amino acids. Per germline, CDR1 MGHRA and CDR2 YSYEKL. Produced via immunoSEQ multiplex PCR; TCRdb's table is partial and in-frame only. The table has under 450,000 clones, roughly 92% seen once. The sequenced sample was PBMCs or T cells enriched from blood (not recorded which). This receptor was taken from a woman aged 40-49 years who had been exposed to COVID-19. This sequence joins TRBV4-1 and TRBJ2-5; 7 nucleotides line up with TRBD2. CDR3 loop: CASSQVSSGRETQYF. The CDR3 coding sequence is TGCGCCAGCAGCCAAGTTTCTAGCGGTCGAGAGACCCAGTACTTC.